Sequencing of this TCR beta chain was carried out in a study of T cell clones after liver transplantation. About the research overall: Blood was drawn pre-transplant, before withdrawal, and after full or failed withdrawal.

Germline-derived CDR1 and CDR2 are SGHTA and FQGNSA. This CDR3 has 15 residues. V was pared by 3 bases and J by 0 bases, with 8 bases between. Sequencing was performed with immunoSEQ multiplex PCR; in TCRdb, only in-frame clones are kept and a portion is missing. The sample has 50,000 to 55,000 clones; approximately 71% are singletons. Sequencing was performed on CD4+ T cells from blood, taken 54 months after liver transplant. This receptor was taken from a human patient who received a liver transplant. Some T cells may have come from the graft donor. V is TRBV7-2 and J is TRBJ2-2; tentative D call: TRBD1 (6 bases). This CDR3 reads CASSLQGSNTGELFF. CDR3 nucleotides: TGTGCCAGCAGCTTGCAGGGGTCGAACACCGGGGAGCTGTTTTTT.